What follows are 7 T cell receptor beta chains derived from one specimen sequenced in a study of blood T cell repertoires in COVID-19. Profiled with immunoSEQ multiplex PCR; TCRdb holds only in-frame clones, not every one. The data show more than 200,000 clones, approximately 90% seen once. Sequencing was performed on peripheral blood. These receptors were obtained from a woman aged 40 to 55 who had recovered from COVID-19.

V and J are TRBV30 and TRBJ1-5; TRBD1 might be the D (6 bases). V was pared by 5 bases and J by 9 bases, with 14 bases between. The CDR3 is 12 residues long. Germline values: CDR1 GTSNPN, CDR2 SVGIG (reference sequence). The CDR3 sequence is CAWGQTSGPQHF. In DNA, the CDR3 is TGTGCCTGGGGACAGACTAGCGGGCCCCAGCATTTT.

This chain joins TRBV19 and TRBJ2-7; maybe TRBD1 (6 bases). Trimming left V 5 bases short and J 1 base short, with 15 bases between. CDR3 size: 15 residues. Germline CDR1 is LNHDA and CDR2 is SQIVND (reference sequence). The CDR3 protein is CASSSQGWGSYEQYF. CDR3 in DNA: TGTGCCAGTAGTTCCCAGGGGTGGGGTTCCTACGAGCAGTACTTC.

The chain has TRBV7-9 and TRBJ1-3; a weak D match, TRBD1 (5 bases). CDR3 length: 13 residues. V lost 5 bases to trimming and J lost 8 bases, with 13 bases between them. Germline V CDR1 and CDR2: SEHNR, FQNEAQ (reference sequence). The CDR3 loop reads CASSARQGHTIYF. DNA of the CDR3: TGTGCCAGCAGCGCCCGGCAGGGCCACACCATATATTTT.

This clone was counted a single time. This chain connects TRBV30 to TRBJ2-7; possible D gene TRBD2, 6 bases. V was trimmed by 0 bases and J by 5 bases, leaving 8 bases between them. This CDR3 spans 12 amino acids. The germline V gene has CDR1 GTSNPN and CDR2 SVGIG (reference sequence). CDR3 sequence: CAWSVPGDEQYF. DNA for the CDR3: TGTGCCTGGAGTGTACCGGGGGACGAGCAGTACTTC.

The J gene is TRBJ2-5, the V gene TRBV30; D is possibly TRBD1 (5 bases). V shed 0 bases and J shed 5 bases, with 13 bases lying between them. Per the germline V gene, CDR1 is GTSNPN and CDR2 is SVGIG (reference sequence). The CDR3 covers 14 residues. CDR3 in amino acids: CAWSVAGLRETQYF. In DNA, the CDR3 is TGTGCCTGGAGTGTGGCAGGGTTGAGGGAGACCCAGTACTTC.

There are a few counts of this clone. CDR3 nucleotides: TGTGCCAGCAGTGAAGCGCCATGGCAAGAAGCTTTCTTT. It yields the protein CASSEAPWQEAFF. V usage is TRBV2 and J usage is TRBJ1-1; unclear D gene. The CDR3 loop spans 13 amino acids. Germline CDR1 is SNHLY and CDR2 is FYNNEI. Trimming left V 0 bases short and J 8 bases short, with 10 bases between.

This chain joins TRBV28 and TRBJ1-2, with D possibly TRBD1 on 6 matching bases. V lost 6 bases, J lost 2 bases, and 16 bases lay in between. Germline V gene sequence: CDR1 MDHEN, CDR2 SYDVKM. There are 15 residues in the CDR3. The CDR3 nucleotides are TGTGCCAGCAGACAGGACTTGGGGGCGAACTATGGCTACACCTTC. This translates into CASRQDLGANYGYTF.